What follows is one T cell receptor beta chain and its context. The data originate from a study of blood T cell repertoires in COVID-19. Study at large: The samples span acute and convalescent COVID-19 from the United States, Italy and Spain. In each case, the material was cDNA or gDNA derived from T cells, B-cell-depleted T cells, or PBMCs.

In the authors' methods: From reference gene primer amplification, estimates of nucleated cell counts were derived. Assay used: immunoSEQ multiplex PCR; TCRdb lists only in-frame clones, some missing. The DNA was the basis for D and trimming; V, J and clone size are from that table. The data contain 300,000 or so clones, around 80% of them singletons. The CDR3 runs to 14 residues. CDR1 and CDR2 (germline): MNHEY, SMNVEV (reference sequence). Trimming cost V 2 bases and J 9 bases; bases outside gene matches: 7. Sequences were obtained from peripheral blood. This sequence originates from a woman aged 45-65 years with acute or convalescent COVID-19. The chain links TRBV27 to TRBJ2-1; 7 bases match TRBD1. This chain's CDR3 is CASSLLQGSSEQFF. In DNA, the CDR3 is TGTGCCAGCAGTTTACTACAGGGGTCAAGTGAGCAGTTCTTC.